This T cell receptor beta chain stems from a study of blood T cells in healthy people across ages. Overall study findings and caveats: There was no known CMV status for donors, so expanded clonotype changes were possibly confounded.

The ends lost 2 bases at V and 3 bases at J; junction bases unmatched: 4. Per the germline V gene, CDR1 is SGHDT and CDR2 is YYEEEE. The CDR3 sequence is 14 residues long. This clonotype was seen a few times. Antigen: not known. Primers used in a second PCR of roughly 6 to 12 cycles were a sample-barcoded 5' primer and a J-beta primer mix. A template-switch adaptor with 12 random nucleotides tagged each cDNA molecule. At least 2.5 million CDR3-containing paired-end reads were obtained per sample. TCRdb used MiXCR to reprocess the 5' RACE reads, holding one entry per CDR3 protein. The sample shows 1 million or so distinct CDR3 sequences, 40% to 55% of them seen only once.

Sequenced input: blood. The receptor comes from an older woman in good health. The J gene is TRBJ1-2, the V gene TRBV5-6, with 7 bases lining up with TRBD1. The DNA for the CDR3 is TGTGCCAGCAGCTTTCAGGGGGGTTACTATGGCTACACCTTC. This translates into CASSFQGGYYGYTF.